These 15 T cell receptor beta chains originate from one sample sequenced in a study of metastatic and nonmetastatic thyroid tumors (dated by TCRdb to the early 2020s). The library came from PCR. TCRdb shows the sequencer as Illumina HiSeq 4000. TCRdb reprocessed the public reads (quality trimming at Q25 with fastp, clone calling with MiXCR) and kept in-frame beta chains. In this sample the table shows roughly 30,000 clones, 15% to 20% of which occur a single time. The ten largest make up about 7.8% of the sample. None of the patients had been given any treatment before thyroid surgery. The source material was blood. The receptors derive from a female donor with papillary thyroid cancer or a benign thyroid nodule (not recorded which). Some clones in this sample may be carry-over from other donors' samples.

Regarding this clone: This is likely a read error, given that the CDR3 carries no conserved phenylalanine or tryptophan at its end. Because the CDR3's place on the DNA is in doubt, the DNA is left out and the CDR3 is given as listed by TCRdb. The chain is built from TRBV20-1 and TRBJ2-1; the D call in the table, TRBD1, was not verified against the DNA. Per the germline V gene, CDR1 is DFQATT and CDR2 is SNEGSKA (reference sequence). The CDR3 totals 16 residues, both ends included. CDR3 protein: CSASPPPPHGLHEQDY.

This clone was counted ten times or more. The rearrangement links TRBV10-1 to TRBJ1-4; the D gene is possibly TRBD1 (6 bases). The ends were cut back, 0 bases at V and 7 bases at J, with 12 bases in the middle. This CDR3 contains 15 residues. In germline, CDR1 is WNHNN, CDR2 SYGVQD (reference sequence). The CDR3 sequence: CASSESGGLSEKLFF. CDR3 nucleotide sequence: TGCGCCAGCAGTGAGTCCGGGGGGCTGTCTGAAAAACTGTTTTTT.

V usage is TRBV6-1 and J usage is TRBJ1-2; D remains ambiguous. The V gene's germline CDR1 is MNHNS and CDR2 SASEGT. Trimming took 8 bases from V and 0 from J, leaving 7 bases between them. This CDR3 comprises 12 residues. CDR3 protein: CASSLANYGYTF. The CDR3 region has the DNA TGTGCCAGCTCCCTAGCTAACTATGGCTACACCTTC.

The chain couples TRBV11-1 to TRBJ2-2; the match to TRBD2 covers 11 bases. The CDR3 runs to 17 residues. The trim removed 2 bases at V and 1 base at J, leaving 3 bases unmatched. Germline V gives CDR1 SGHAT, CDR2 FQDESV (reference sequence). In DNA form, the CDR3 reads TGTGCCAGCAGCTTATCCACTAGCGGGGGGAACACCGGGGAGCTGTTTTTT. This codes for CASSLSTSGGNTGELFF.

A few counts support this clone. This sequence joins TRBV10-3 and TRBJ2-7, with D possibly matching TRBD2 (5 bases). The V end lost 3 bases, the J end lost 6 bases, and 9 bases lay between the germline ends. This CDR3 has 12 amino acids. Germline-derived CDR1 and CDR2 are ENHRY and SYGVKD. The CDR3 DNA follows: TGTGCCATCAGTGACTCGGGGTCCGAGCAGTACTTC. Translated: CAISDSGSEQYF.

The chain links TRBV6-1 to TRBJ2-2; tentative D call: TRBD2 (5 bases). Trimming removed 5 bases from V and 10 bases from J, with 14 bases in between. From germline, CDR1 is MNHNS and CDR2 SASEGT. This CDR3 region has 13 residues. CDR3 amino acids: CASSPSWTLELFF. The CDR3 coding sequence is TGTGCCAGCAGTCCATCTTGGACTTTGGAGCTGTTTTTT.

There are a few counts of this clone. V is TRBV6-1 and J is TRBJ1-1; a weak D match, TRBD1 (5 bases). The germline V gene has CDR1 MNHNS and CDR2 SASEGT. The CDR3 contains 13 residues. Trimming cost V 10 bases and J 11 bases, with 23 bases left between them. The CDR3 region is CATSSQGIGDAFF. The CDR3 nucleotides are TGTGCCACCTCTAGCCAGGGTATCGGTGATGCTTTCTTT.

This clone was counted ten times or more. This rearrangement joins TRBV20-1 to TRBJ2-3; 7 nucleotides match TRBD2. V was pared by 2 bases and J by 4 bases, with 9 bases of the junction left unmatched. This CDR3 is 15 amino acids long. The germline V gene has CDR1 DFQATT and CDR2 SNEGSKA (reference sequence). The CDR3 nucleotides are TGCAGTGCTAGATCTGCGGGGGTTTCCGCAGATACGCAGTATTTT. Encoded protein: CSARSAGVSADTQYF.

This clone has just a few counts. V gene TRBV27 combines with J gene TRBJ2-7; possible D gene TRBD2, 5 bases. Germline values: CDR1 MNHEY, CDR2 SMNVEV (reference sequence). The germline V and J ends were trimmed by 3 bases and 3 bases, with 9 bases remaining between them. The CDR3 extends over 13 amino acids. The CDR3: CASSFQAGYEQYF. In DNA form, the CDR3 reads TGTGCCAGCAGTTTTCAGGCGGGCTACGAGCAGTACTTC.

This clone was detected many times. The chain joins TRBV27 to TRBJ2-6; maybe TRBD1 (5 bases). CDR1 is MNHEY and CDR2 is SMNVEV in the germline V gene (reference sequence). The CDR3 covers 17 residues. Trimming stripped 0 bases from V and 1 base from J, with 10 bases between. CDR3 sequence reads: CASSLSPGISGANVLTF. CDR3 DNA: TGTGCCAGCAGTTTATCCCCAGGGATATCTGGGGCCAACGTCCTGACTTTC.

As concerns this clone: Germline is not matched at one junction end, which may reflect a read error. V is TRBV10-3 and J is TRBJ1-5; TRBD1 matches 7 bases. This CDR3 has 12 amino acids. CDR1 is ENHRY and CDR2 is SYGVKD in the germline V gene. Here the CDR3 DNA reads TGTGCCATCGGTGACAGGGATCAGCCCCAGCATTTT. The encoded protein is CAIGDRDQPQHF.

J is TRBJ2-2 and V is TRBV27, with 9 bases lining up with TRBD1. This CDR3 has 15 amino acids. The trim removed 2 bases at V and 7 bases at J, leaving 5 bases unmatched. Germline values: CDR1 MNHEY, CDR2 SMNVEV (reference sequence). CDR3 region: CASSLGTGFGGELFF. CDR3 DNA: TGTGCCAGCAGTTTAGGGACAGGGTTTGGCGGGGAGCTGTTTTTT.

This clone was detected ten times or more. The chain carries TRBV20-1 and TRBJ2-2, with TRBD2 identical over 9 bases. The CDR3 contains 15 residues. V dropped 3 bases and J dropped 6; count of bases not matched to a gene: 8. Germline V gene lookup returns CDR1 DFQATT and CDR2 SNEGSKA (reference sequence). CDR3 amino acids: CSASFLAGVAGELFF. CDR3 in DNA: TGCAGTGCTAGTTTCTTAGCGGGAGTTGCCGGGGAGCTGTTTTTT.

This clone came up many times. The chain is built from TRBV3-1 and TRBJ2-1; TRBD2 agrees at 10 bases. Germline V gene sequence: CDR1 LGHDT, CDR2 YNNKEL (reference sequence). V lost 1 base and J lost 7; bases outside the gene matches: 10. The CDR3 has 17 residues. For the CDR3, the DNA is TGTGCCAGCAGCCAAGGGTCAGGACTAGCGGATTTGAATGAGCAGTTCTTC. This encodes CASSQGSGLADLNEQFF.

This clone was detected a few times. J is TRBJ2-7 and V is TRBV7-8; TRBD1 or TRBD2 may be the D gene (5 bases each). Trimming removed 5 bases at V and 5 bases at J, with 22 bases between. The germline V gene has CDR1 SGHVS and CDR2 FQNEAQ. There are 16 residues in the CDR3. This chain's CDR3 is CASSPFGRASGHEQYF. The CDR3 DNA follows: TGTGCCAGCAGCCCCTTTGGAAGGGCATCGGGGCACGAGCAGTACTTC.